This entry concerns a single T cell receptor (beta chain). Its matching antigen is unknown. The donors were part of the validation cohort, which consisted of over a hundred subjects and was separate from the first cohort of 600 to 850 subjects. This sample was taken from a study of cytomegalovirus exposure and HLA in healthy donors. Study-level information: It was reported in a later analysis that the same platform had been used for the 110 or so validation repertoires as for the roughly 670 first-cohort repertoires. Whole-study results and caveats: That first-cohort TCR clusters tended to co-occur in the 90 to 150 validation repertoires was found in a later analysis. For cytomegalovirus status, the classifier reportedly gave diagnoses with high specificity and sensitivity.

Data came from immunoSEQ multiplex PCR; TCRdb stores just in-frame clones and leaves some out. The table records 120,000 to 150,000 clones, roughly 90% of them present only once. Sequenced sample: PBMCs. The TCR comes from a man younger than 30 in good health and CMV-seronegative.

The CDR3 loop reads CASSGGGRAVHEQYF. CDR3 coding DNA: TGTGCCAGCAGCGGGGGGGGCAGGGCGGTCCACGAGCAGTACTTC. The rearrangement joins TRBV5-4 to TRBJ2-7; possibly TRBD2 for D (7 bases). Trimming removed 4 bases at V and 5 bases at J, with 19 bases between. CDR3 length equals 15 residues. The germline CDR1 and CDR2 sequences are SGHNT and YYREEE (reference sequence).